This TCR beta chain derives from a study of blood T cells in healthy people across ages. Study-wide findings and caveats: Both higher diversity and more naive CD4+ cells marked long-lived donors when set against aged donors.

This CDR3 comprises 20 residues. V was trimmed by 1 base and J by 0 bases, leaving 22 bases between them. From germline, CDR1 is LGHNA and CDR2 YNFKEQ. Sample-barcoded 5' priming and a J-beta primer mix drove a second PCR of 7 to 11 cycles. TCRdb itself ran the 5' RACE reads through MiXCR, one entry per CDR3 protein. This table has around 1,000,000 distinct CDR3 sequences, about 25% appearing once. Note on this clonotype: No antigen is known for it.

This sample was also put to use in a study of T cells of mothers and their children. That paper adds: A few healthy Caucasian mothers and their six children were the donors. Thymic selection molds TCR recombination output in a comparable way in related and unrelated pairs.

Specimen: blood. This TCR was sampled from a girl aged 2-10 years in good health. The chain uses TRBV4-2 and TRBJ2-4; a weak D match, TRBD1 (6 bases). The CDR3, as DNA: TGTGCCAGCAGCCAAGGGCTCCTGGGGACGGACAGAATAGCCAAAAACATTCAGTACTTC. This encodes CASSQGLLGTDRIAKNIQYF.